The 32 T cell receptor beta chains in this list originate from one sample, sequenced in a study of blood T cell repertoires in COVID-19. Method: immunoSEQ multiplex PCR; TCRdb's copy keeps in-frame clones and lacks some. Of more than 40,000 clones detected, approximately 84% appear once; the ten largest clones hold under 3%. The sequenced material came from peripheral blood. These receptors were obtained from a man aged 45-65 years with acute or convalescent COVID-19.

In its sample, this clone was seen a few times. This rearrangement joins TRBV27 to TRBJ2-1; 7 bases align to TRBD1. The V gene end was trimmed by 10 bases and the J gene end by 1 base; junction bases not matched to a gene: 4. This CDR3 has 13 amino acids. Per germline, CDR1 MNHEY and CDR2 SMNVEV (reference sequence). The CDR3 here is CAIGTASYNEQFF. The CDR3 region has the DNA TGTGCCATCGGGACAGCGTCCTACAATGAGCAGTTCTTC.

J is TRBJ2-7 and V is TRBV19; 11 bases fit TRBD2. CDR1 LNHDA and CDR2 SQIVND come from the germline V gene (reference sequence). Losses at the gene ends were 6 bases for V and 0 bases for J; bases not matched to a gene: 4. This CDR3 comprises 15 residues. CDR3 in amino acids: CASRGLAESSYEQYF. The CDR3 DNA follows: TGTGCCAGTAGGGGACTAGCGGAGAGCTCCTACGAGCAGTACTTC.

In nucleotides, the CDR3 is TGCGCCAGCAGCCCCGACTACAGGGACCCCTCCGGCTATGGCTACACCTTC. Its protein is CASSPDYRDPSGYGYTF. The V call is TRBV5-1, the J call TRBJ1-2; the D gene is possibly TRBD1 (6 bases). Per germline, CDR1 SGHRS and CDR2 YFSETQ. This CDR3 has 17 amino acids. V was pared by 4 bases and J by 4 bases, with 23 bases between.

The chain links TRBV15 to TRBJ2-5, with 7 bases fitting TRBD2. Germline lookup yields CDR1 LNHNV and CDR2 YYDKDF (reference sequence). Trimming at V came to 0 bases and at J to 2 bases, leaving 3 bases not matched to a gene. This CDR3 is 15 amino acids long. CDR3 sequence reads: CATSRDPSGQETQYF. The CDR3, as DNA: TGTGCCACCAGCAGAGATCCTAGCGGTCAAGAGACCCAGTACTTC.

The chain carries TRBV7-9 and TRBJ1-5; 7 bases fit TRBD1. V was pared by 5 bases and J by 6 bases, with 7 bases of the junction left unmatched. The germline gives CDR1 SEHNR, CDR2 FQNEAQ (reference sequence). This CDR3 has 14 residues. The CDR3 coding sequence is TGTGCCAGCAGCCCAGGGGGAGGTGGTCAGCCCCAGCATTTT. This codes for CASSPGGGGQPQHF. The variable domain in full, with the rest retrieved from reference TRBV7-9 and TRBJ1-5, is DTGVSQNPRHKITKRGQNVTFRCDPISEHNRLYWYRQTLGQGPEFLTYFQNEAQLEKSRLLSDRFSAERPKGSFSTLEIQRTEQGDSAMYLCASSPGGGGQPQHFGDGTRLSIL.

V is TRBV15 and J is TRBJ2-7, with unresolved D. Germline CDR1 and CDR2: LNHNV and YYDKDF (reference sequence). Deletions cut 1 base from V and 6 bases from J, with 7 bases between. This CDR3 is 12 amino acids long. The CDR3, as DNA: TGTGCCACCAGCAGAGGGTGGCCCGAGCAGTACTTC. Its translation is CATSRGWPEQYF.

The V call is TRBV25-1, the J call TRBJ1-4; the D is unclear. V shed 5 bases and J shed 7 bases, with 11 bases lying between them. The CDR3 runs 13 residues. Germline-derived CDR1 and CDR2 are MGHDK and SYGVNS. The CDR3 bases are TGTGCCAGCAGTTCTATCTCCGGTGAAAAACTGTTTTTT. It is translated as CASSSISGEKLFF.

CDR3 region: CASSLHTSGVYNEQFF. For the CDR3, the DNA is TGTGCCAGCAGCTTACACACTAGCGGGGTCTACAATGAGCAGTTCTTC. V gene TRBV5-8 combines with J gene TRBJ2-1, with 10 bases that match TRBD2. V shed 2 bases and J 3 bases; nucleotides not matched to a gene: 5. Germline CDR1 is SGHTS and CDR2 is YDEGEE. This CDR3 is built from 16 residues.

This clone was recorded a few times. The chain combines TRBV5-5 with TRBJ1-1; weak D call: TRBD1 (6 bases). This CDR3 comprises 13 residues. V was shortened by 1 base and J by 5 bases, with 9 bases between the two germline ends. The germline gives CDR1 SGHKS, CDR2 YYEKEE (reference sequence). CDR3 residues: CASSLTGKTEAFF. The CDR3 nucleotides read TGTGCCAGCAGCTTGACAGGGAAAACTGAAGCTTTCTTT.

This chain uses TRBV6-2 or TRBV6-3 with TRBJ1-2; 8 nucleotides line up with TRBD1. J gave up 3 bases and V 0 bases, and 3 bases lay outside the gene matches. The CDR3 extends over 15 amino acids. In germline, CDR1 is MNHEY, CDR2 SVGEGT. CDR3 residues: CASSYSDRVDYGYTF. The CDR3 DNA reads as TGTGCCAGCAGTTACTCGGACAGGGTCGACTATGGCTACACCTTC.

V gene TRBV30 combines with J gene TRBJ1-2; D remains ambiguous. Germline V gene lookup returns CDR1 GTSNPN and CDR2 SVGIG (reference sequence). CDR3 length: 17 amino acids. V lost 1 base and J lost 2, with 20 bases in between. The CDR3 reads CAWSGSYPTGKNYGYTF. The CDR3 DNA follows: TGTGCCTGGAGTGGAAGTTACCCAACGGGAAAAAACTATGGCTACACCTTC.

This chain uses TRBV5-1 with TRBJ1-2; 8 bases map to TRBD1. The V and J ends lost 3 bases and 8 bases, in that order; junction bases with no gene match: 12. This CDR3 has 15 amino acids. Germline assignment: CDR1 SGHRS and CDR2 YFSETQ. The CDR3 reads CASSWETGGRKGYTF. Written as DNA, the CDR3 is TGCGCCAGCAGCTGGGAAACAGGGGGTCGTAAAGGCTACACCTTC. Based on the CDR3 plus reference TRBV5-1 and TRBJ1-2, the full variable domain is KAGVTQTPRYLIKTRGQQVTLSCSPISGHRSVSWYQQTPGQGLQFLFEYFSETQRNKGNFPGRFSGRQFSNSRSEMNVSTLELGDSALYLCASSWETGGRKGYTFGSGTRLTVV.

This clone has only a few counts. This chain uses TRBV28 with TRBJ1-5; D gene uncertain. The CDR3 covers 13 residues. The V gene lost 6 bases and the J gene lost 0 bases, with 6 bases spanning the gap. Germline CDR1 MDHEN, CDR2 SYDVKM. The CDR3 spells CASRSSSNQPQHF. In DNA, the CDR3 is TGTGCCAGCAGAAGTAGTAGCAATCAGCCCCAGCATTTT.

This clone was observed a few times. This sequence joins TRBV7-8 and TRBJ1-2; D ambiguous. The CDR3 sequence is 16 residues long. The V and J ends lost 1 base and 0 bases respectively, with 12 bases between them. Germline CDR1 SGHVS, CDR2 FQNEAQ. The CDR3: CASSLVAGETNYGYTF. Here the CDR3 DNA reads TGTGCCAGCAGCTTAGTTGCCGGAGAAACTAACTATGGCTACACCTTC.

The J gene is TRBJ2-7, the V gene TRBV7-9, with 8 bases aligning to TRBD1. CDR3 size: 14 residues. Per germline, CDR1 SEHNR and CDR2 FQNEAQ (reference sequence). The junction had 3 bases not matched to a gene; V was cut back by 4 bases and J by 1 base. The CDR3 DNA sequence: TGTGCCAGCAGCTCAAGGGACAGGTCCTACGAGCAGTACTTC. It translates to CASSSRDRSYEQYF.

The chain has TRBV9 and TRBJ2-5; TRBD1 matches 7 bases. The V and J ends lost 3 bases and 2 bases, in that order; junction bases with no gene match: 7. This CDR3 comprises 15 residues. Germline lookup yields CDR1 SGDLS and CDR2 YYNGEE. The CDR3 nucleotides read TGTGCCAGCAGCGAAACGGACAGGCATCAAGAGACCCAGTACTTC. It is translated as CASSETDRHQETQYF.

The rearrangement links TRBV3-1 (or the pseudogene TRBV3-2) to TRBJ2-1; TRBD2 matches 13 bases. J gave up 4 bases and V 6 bases, and 3 bases lay outside the gene matches. The CDR3 has 15 amino acids. CDR1 is LGHDT, CDR2 YNNKEL, per germline (reference sequence). The CDR3 DNA follows: TGTGCCAGCAGTCGGACTAGCGGGGGTTACAATGAGCAGTTCTTC. Its protein product is CASSRTSGGYNEQFF.

CDR3 region: CASSLSPLRASRDRQTQYF. The CDR3 DNA sequence: TGTGCCAGCAGTTTATCCCCCCTGAGGGCTAGCAGAGATAGGCAGACCCAGTACTTC. The chain couples TRBV27 to TRBJ2-5; perhaps TRBD2 as D (5 bases). Germline CDR1 reads MNHEY; CDR2 reads SMNVEV (reference sequence). V was cut by 0 bases and J by 6 bases, with 26 bases left in between. This CDR3 is 19 amino acids long.

The CDR3 here is CASSLVRVSEQYF. The CDR3 coding sequence is TGTGCCAGCAGTTTAGTCAGGGTTAGCGAGCAGTACTTC. This chain uses TRBV28 with TRBJ2-7; D is perhaps TRBD1 (5 bases). The CDR3 runs 13 residues. Per the germline V gene, CDR1 is MDHEN and CDR2 is SYDVKM. V lost 2 bases and J 6 bases, leaving 11 bases between the germline ends. The whole variable domain, filled in from reference TRBV28 and TRBJ2-7, reads DVKVTQSSRYLVKRTGEKVFLECVQDMDHENMFWYRQDPGLGLRLIYFSYDVKMKEKGDIPEGYSVSREKKERFSLILESASTNQTSMYLCASSLVRVSEQYFGPGTRLTVT.

This sequence joins TRBV27 and TRBJ2-1, with 11 bases that match TRBD2. The V gene's germline CDR1 is MNHEY and CDR2 SMNVEV (reference sequence). V dropped 1 base and J dropped 7; count of bases not matched to a gene: 6. CDR3 length equals 16 residues. DNA of the CDR3: TGTGCCAGCAGTTTATTTACTAGCGGGAGACCAAATGAGCAGTTCTTC. Translation: CASSLFTSGRPNEQFF.

This clone has just one count. Within the sample, other DNA sequences also encode this same CDR3. The chain carries TRBV15 and TRBJ1-5, with 8 bases that match TRBD1. Germline values: CDR1 LNHNV, CDR2 YYDKDF (reference sequence). J gave up 6 bases and V 0 bases, and 4 bases lay outside the gene matches. This CDR3 is 15 amino acids long. In DNA form, the CDR3 reads TGTGCCACCAGCAGAGATCCAGGGGGCGGTCAGCCCCAGCATTTT. Its protein product is CATSRDPGGGQPQHF.

V is TRBV3-1 (or the pseudogene TRBV3-2) and J is TRBJ2-2, with 8 bases matching TRBD2. In germline, CDR1 is LGHDT, CDR2 YNNKEL (reference sequence). This CDR3 region has 16 residues. The V gene end was trimmed by 1 base and the J gene end by 7 bases; junction bases not matched to a gene: 8. The chain's CDR3 is CASSQGLSGKGGELFF. The DNA for the CDR3 is TGTGCCAGCAGCCAAGGTCTTAGCGGGAAGGGCGGGGAGCTGTTTTTT.

V is TRBV7-3 and J is TRBJ1-6; D remains unclear. Per germline, CDR1 SGHTA and CDR2 FQGTGA. The CDR3 sequence is 14 residues long. Trimming pared 2 bases from V and 6 bases from J, leaving 8 bases between. The CDR3: CASSLDGSNSPLHF. As DNA, the CDR3 is TGTGCCAGCAGCTTAGACGGGAGTAATTCACCCCTCCACTTT.

This rearrangement joins TRBV11-2 to TRBJ2-7; D is perhaps TRBD2 (5 bases). V was shortened by 3 bases and J by 6 bases, with 12 bases between the two germline ends. Per the germline V gene, CDR1 is SGHAT and CDR2 is FQNNGV. This CDR3 is 13 amino acids long. CDR3 amino acids: CASSFAGGGEQYF. CDR3 in DNA: TGTGCCAGCAGCTTCGCTGGAGGAGGCGAGCAGTACTTC.

The rearrangement uses TRBV7-3 and TRBJ2-2; 10 bases align to TRBD2. Germline CDR1 and CDR2: SGHTA and FQGTGA. V was pared by 5 bases and J by 5 bases, with 8 bases of the junction left unmatched. The CDR3 runs to 16 residues. The CDR3 DNA reads TGTGCCAGCAGCCCCGGGGGTAGCGGGGGGACCGGGGAGCTGTTTTTT. It is translated as CASSPGGSGGTGELFF.

This clone has only one observation. V gene TRBV4-1 combines with J gene TRBJ1-2; the match to TRBD1 covers 10 bases. The junction had 4 bases not matched to a gene; V was cut back by 2 bases and J by 4 bases. Germline CDR1 is MGHRA and CDR2 is YSYEKL. This CDR3 is 15 amino acids long. In nucleotides, the CDR3 is TGCGCCAGCAGCCAACCGGGACAGGGGCCCTATGGCTACACCTTC. Translated: CASSQPGQGPYGYTF.

V usage is TRBV11-3 and J usage is TRBJ2-7, with a weak D call TRBD1 (5 bases). From germline, CDR1 is SGHNT and CDR2 YENEEA. Trimming removed 3 bases from V and 1 base from J, with 7 bases in between. CDR3 length equals 13 residues. For the CDR3, the DNA is TGTGCCAGCAGCTTGGGGCCATCCTACGAGCAGTACTTC. Translated: CASSLGPSYEQYF.

This clone came up once. The V and J genes are TRBV20-1 and TRBJ2-7; D is undetermined. The CDR3 extends over 11 amino acids. CDR1 is DFQATT, CDR2 SNEGSKA, per germline (reference sequence). Deletions cut 0 bases from V and 8 bases from J, with 8 bases between. Written as DNA, the CDR3 is TGCAGTGCTAGAGATTCTTACAAGCAGTACTTC. Encoded protein: CSARDSYKQYF.

This chain links TRBV5-6 with TRBJ2-3; 12 bases match TRBD2. Germline CDR1 reads SGHDT; CDR2 reads YYEEEE. V shed 4 bases and J 6 bases; nucleotides not matched to a gene: 6. The CDR3 contains 15 residues. The CDR3 loop is CASSASGGVFDTQYF. The CDR3 nucleotides are TGTGCCAGCAGCGCTAGCGGGGGGGTATTTGATACGCAGTATTTT. Full variable domain (remainder filled in from reference TRBV5-6 and TRBJ2-3): DAGVTQSPTHLIKTRGQQVTLRCSPKSGHDTVSWYQQALGQGPQFIFQYYEEEERQRGNFPDRFSGHQFPNYSSELNVNALLLGDSALYLCASSASGGVFDTQYFGPGTRLTVL.

CDR3 sequence (DNA): TGTGCCAGCAGCGCCACAGGGGCCGACGTGGCTGAAGCTTTCTTT. Protein: CASSATGADVAEAFF. The genes are TRBV7-8 and TRBJ1-1; TRBD1 aligns across 7 bases. This CDR3 is built from 15 residues. The V and J ends lost 5 bases and 6 bases, in that order; junction bases with no gene match: 12. The V gene's germline CDR1 is SGHVS and CDR2 FQNEAQ.

V gene TRBV2 combines with J gene TRBJ2-2; 7 nucleotides align to TRBD2. Trimming cost V 8 bases and J 1 base; bases outside gene matches: 4. CDR1 SNHLY and CDR2 FYNNEI come from the germline V gene. The CDR3 is 14 residues long. Written as DNA, the CDR3 is TGTGCCAGCTTGGGACTAAAGAACACCGGGGAGCTGTTTTTT. This codes for CASLGLKNTGELFF.

V gene TRBV10-3 combines with J gene TRBJ1-1, with D perhaps TRBD1 (5 bases). V lost 4 bases and J lost 3, with 9 bases in between. Germline CDR1 ENHRY, CDR2 SYGVKD. CDR3 size: 13 residues. The CDR3 spells CAISGREDTEAFF. As DNA, the CDR3 is TGTGCCATCAGTGGCAGGGAAGACACTGAAGCTTTCTTT.